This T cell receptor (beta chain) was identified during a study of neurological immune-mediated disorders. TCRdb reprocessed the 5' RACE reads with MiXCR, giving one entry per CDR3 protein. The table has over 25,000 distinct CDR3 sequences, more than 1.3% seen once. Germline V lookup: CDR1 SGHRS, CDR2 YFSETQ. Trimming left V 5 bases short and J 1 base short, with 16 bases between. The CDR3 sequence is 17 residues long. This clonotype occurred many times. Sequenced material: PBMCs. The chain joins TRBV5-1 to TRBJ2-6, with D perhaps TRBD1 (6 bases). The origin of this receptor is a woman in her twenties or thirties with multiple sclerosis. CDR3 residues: CASSIRGHASGANVLTF. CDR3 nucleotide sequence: TGCGCCAGCAGTATCCGGGGACACGCATCTGGGGCCAACGTCCTGACTTTC.